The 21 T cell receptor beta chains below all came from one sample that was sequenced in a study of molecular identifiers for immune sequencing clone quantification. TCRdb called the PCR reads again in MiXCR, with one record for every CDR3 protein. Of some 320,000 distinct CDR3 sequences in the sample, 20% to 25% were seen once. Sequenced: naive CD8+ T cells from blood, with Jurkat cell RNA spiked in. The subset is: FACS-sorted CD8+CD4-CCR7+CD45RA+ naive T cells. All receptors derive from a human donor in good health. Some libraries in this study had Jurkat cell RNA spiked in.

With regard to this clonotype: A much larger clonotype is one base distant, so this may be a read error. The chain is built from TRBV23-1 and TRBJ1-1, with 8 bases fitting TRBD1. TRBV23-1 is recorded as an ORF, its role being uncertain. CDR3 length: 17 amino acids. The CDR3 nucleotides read TGCGCCGGCAGTCAACCCTCGGGGACAGGACGAAACACTGAAGCTTTCTTT. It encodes CAGSQPSGTGRNTEAFF.

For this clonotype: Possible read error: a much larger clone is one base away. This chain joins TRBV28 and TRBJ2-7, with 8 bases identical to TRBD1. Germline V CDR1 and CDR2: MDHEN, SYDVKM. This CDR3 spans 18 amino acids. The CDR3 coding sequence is TGTACCAGCAGTTTCCCTCACTATCAGACAGGGGAAGGATACGAGCAGTACTTC. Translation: CTSSFPHYQTGEGYEQYF.

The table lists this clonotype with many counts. The chain's CDR3 is CASSHEPTNEKLFF. The CDR3, as DNA: TGTGCCAGCAGCCACGAACCAACTAATGAAAAACTGTTTTTT. The rearrangement uses TRBV4-2 and TRBJ1-4, with D hard to call. V was shortened by 3 bases and J by 0 bases, with 5 bases between the two germline ends. From germline, CDR1 is LGHNA and CDR2 YNFKEQ. The length of the CDR3 is 14 residues.

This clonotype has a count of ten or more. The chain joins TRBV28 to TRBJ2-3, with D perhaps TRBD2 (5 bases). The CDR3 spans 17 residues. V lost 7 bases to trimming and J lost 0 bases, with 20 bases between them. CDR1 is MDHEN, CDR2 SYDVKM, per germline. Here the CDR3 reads CASIPPDGVFSTDTQYF. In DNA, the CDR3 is TGTGCCAGCATTCCACCGGACGGGGTATTCAGCACAGATACGCAGTATTTT.

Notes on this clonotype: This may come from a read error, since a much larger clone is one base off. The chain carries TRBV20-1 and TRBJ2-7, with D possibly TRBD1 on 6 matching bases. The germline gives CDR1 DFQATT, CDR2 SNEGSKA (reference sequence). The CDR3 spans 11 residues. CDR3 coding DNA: TGCAGTGCCAGAGCAGGGGCCGAGCAGTACTTC. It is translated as CSARAGAEQYF.

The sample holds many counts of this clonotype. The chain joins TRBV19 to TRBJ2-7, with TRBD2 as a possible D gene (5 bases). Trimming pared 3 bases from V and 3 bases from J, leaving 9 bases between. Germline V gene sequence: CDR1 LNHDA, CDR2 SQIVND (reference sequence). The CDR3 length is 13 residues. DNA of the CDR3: TGTGCCAGTAGTATCGGACTCAGCTACGAGCAGTACTTC. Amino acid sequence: CASSIGLSYEQYF.

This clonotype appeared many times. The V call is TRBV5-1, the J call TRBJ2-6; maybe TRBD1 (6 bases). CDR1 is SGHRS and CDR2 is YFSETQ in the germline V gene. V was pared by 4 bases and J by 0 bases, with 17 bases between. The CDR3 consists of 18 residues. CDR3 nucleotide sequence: TGCGCCAGCAGCCAGGGGCGGACAGCTCACTCTGGGGCCAACGTCCTGACTTTC. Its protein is CASSQGRTAHSGANVLTF.

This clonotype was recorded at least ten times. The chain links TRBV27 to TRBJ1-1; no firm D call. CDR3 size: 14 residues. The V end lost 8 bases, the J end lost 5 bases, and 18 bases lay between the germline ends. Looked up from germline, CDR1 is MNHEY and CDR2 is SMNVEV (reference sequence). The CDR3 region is CASQLRGGGTEAFF. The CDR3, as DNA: TGTGCCAGCCAATTGAGAGGAGGAGGGACTGAAGCTTTCTTT.

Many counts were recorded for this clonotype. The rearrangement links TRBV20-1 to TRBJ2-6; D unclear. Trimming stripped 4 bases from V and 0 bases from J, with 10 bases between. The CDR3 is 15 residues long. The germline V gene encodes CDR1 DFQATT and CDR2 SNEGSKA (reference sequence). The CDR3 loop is CSATDISSGANVLTF. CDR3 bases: TGCAGTGCTACGGATATATCCTCTGGGGCCAACGTCCTGACTTTC.

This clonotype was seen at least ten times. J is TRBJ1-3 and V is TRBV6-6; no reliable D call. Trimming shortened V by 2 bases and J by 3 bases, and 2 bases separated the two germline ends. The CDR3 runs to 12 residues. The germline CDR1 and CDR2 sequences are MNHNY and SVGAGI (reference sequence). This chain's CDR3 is CASSYIGNTIYF. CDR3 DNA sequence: TGTGCCAGCAGTTACATTGGAAACACCATATATTTT.

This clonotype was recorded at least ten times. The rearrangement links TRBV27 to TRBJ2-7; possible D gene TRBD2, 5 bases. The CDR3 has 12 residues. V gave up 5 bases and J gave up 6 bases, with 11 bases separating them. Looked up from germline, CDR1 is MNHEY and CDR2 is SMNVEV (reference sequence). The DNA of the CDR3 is TGTGCCAGCAGTATAACTAGGCCCGAGCAGTACTTC. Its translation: CASSITRPEQYF.

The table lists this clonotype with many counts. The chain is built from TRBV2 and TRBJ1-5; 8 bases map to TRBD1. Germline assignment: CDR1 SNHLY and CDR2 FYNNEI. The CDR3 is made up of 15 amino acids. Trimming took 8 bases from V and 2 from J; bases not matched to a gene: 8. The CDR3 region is CASQTGDGGNQPQHF. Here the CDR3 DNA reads TGTGCCAGCCAGACAGGGGACGGCGGCAATCAGCCCCAGCATTTT.

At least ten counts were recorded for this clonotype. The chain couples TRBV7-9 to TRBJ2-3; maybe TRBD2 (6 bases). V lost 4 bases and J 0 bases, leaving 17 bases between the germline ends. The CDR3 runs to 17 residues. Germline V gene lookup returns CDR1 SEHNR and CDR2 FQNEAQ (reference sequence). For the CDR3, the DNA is TGTGCCAGCAGCTATTGGCCGGCGGGGCCTAGCACAGATACGCAGTATTTT. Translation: CASSYWPAGPSTDTQYF.

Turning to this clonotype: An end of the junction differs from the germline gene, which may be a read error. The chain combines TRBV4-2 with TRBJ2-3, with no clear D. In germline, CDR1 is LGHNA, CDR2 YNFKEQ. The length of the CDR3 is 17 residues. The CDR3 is CASSQDPGVTSTDTQYF. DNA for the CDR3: TGCGCCAGCAGCCAAGACCCTGGCGTGACTAGCACAGATACGCAGTATTTT.

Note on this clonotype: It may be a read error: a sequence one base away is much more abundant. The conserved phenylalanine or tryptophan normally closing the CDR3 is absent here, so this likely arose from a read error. The CDR3 reads CASSPSSRTEAFL. CDR3 DNA: TGTGCCAGCAGCCCCTCCAGTCGTACTGAAGCTTTCCTT. The V gene is TRBV5-3, the J gene TRBJ1-1; D gene uncertain. TRBV5-3 is an ORF for which the function is uncertain. The V and J ends lost 8 bases and 5 bases respectively, with 16 bases between them. This CDR3 has 13 residues.

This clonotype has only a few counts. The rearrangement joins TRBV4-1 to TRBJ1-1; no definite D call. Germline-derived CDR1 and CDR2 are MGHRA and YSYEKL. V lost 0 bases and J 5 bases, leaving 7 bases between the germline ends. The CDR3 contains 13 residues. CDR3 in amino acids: CASSQDPNTEAFF. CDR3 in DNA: TGCGCCAGCAGCCAAGACCCAAATACTGAAGCTTTCTTT.

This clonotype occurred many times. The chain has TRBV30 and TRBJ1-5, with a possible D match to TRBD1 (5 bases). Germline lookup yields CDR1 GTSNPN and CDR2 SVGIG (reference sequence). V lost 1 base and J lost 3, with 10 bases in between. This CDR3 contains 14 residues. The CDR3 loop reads CAWSGGFYNQPQHF. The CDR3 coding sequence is TGTGCCTGGAGTGGGGGCTTCTACAATCAGCCCCAGCATTTT.

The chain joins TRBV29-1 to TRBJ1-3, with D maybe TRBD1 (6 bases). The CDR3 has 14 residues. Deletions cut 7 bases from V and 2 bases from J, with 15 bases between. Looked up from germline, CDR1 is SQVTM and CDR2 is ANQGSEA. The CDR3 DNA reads TGCAGCGGAACTGGGGGGGCCGCTGGAAACACCATATATTTT. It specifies CSGTGGAAGNTIYF.

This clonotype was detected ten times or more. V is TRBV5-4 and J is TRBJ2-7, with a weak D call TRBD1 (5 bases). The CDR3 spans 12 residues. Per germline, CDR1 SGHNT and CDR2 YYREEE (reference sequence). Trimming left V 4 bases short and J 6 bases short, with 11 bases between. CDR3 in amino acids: CASSVEGVEQYF. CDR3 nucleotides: TGTGCCAGCAGCGTTGAAGGGGTCGAGCAGTACTTC.

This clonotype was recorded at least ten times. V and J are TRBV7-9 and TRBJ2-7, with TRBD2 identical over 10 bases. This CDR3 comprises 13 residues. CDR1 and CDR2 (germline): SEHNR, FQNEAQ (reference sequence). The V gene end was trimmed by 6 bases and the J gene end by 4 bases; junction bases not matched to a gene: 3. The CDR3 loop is CASRGSGGYEQYF. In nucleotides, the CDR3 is TGTGCCAGCAGGGGTAGCGGGGGGTACGAGCAGTACTTC.

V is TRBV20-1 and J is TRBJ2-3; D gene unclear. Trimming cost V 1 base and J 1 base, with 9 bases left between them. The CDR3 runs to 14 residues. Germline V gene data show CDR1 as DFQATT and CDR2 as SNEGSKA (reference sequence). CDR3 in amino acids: CSARGSRGTDTQYF. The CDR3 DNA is TGCAGTGCTAGAGGGAGTCGAGGCACAGATACGCAGTATTTT.